This TCR beta chain was recorded in a study of T cells in Graves' hyperthyroidism and ophthalmopathy. Based on clinical symptoms, serum thyroxine and TRAb, thyroid ultrasound and orbital computed tomography, diagnoses were reached. PBMCs were derived from roughly 10 ml fresh peripheral blood. General study results and limits: Stable hyperthyroidism was separated from ophthalmopathy by a model based on 13 V-J features. Most expanded thyroid clonotypes above 0.001 also appeared in blood.

From RNA transcripts, TCR beta CDR3 regions were amplified. First-round RT-PCR targeting the TCR CDR3 was performed with the HTBI primer set. A single record per CDR3 protein comes from TCRdb applying MiXCR to the multiplex PCR reads. The repertoire holds over 700,000 distinct CDR3 sequences, with over 15% as singletons. The V end lost 2 bases, the J end lost 4 bases, and 9 bases lay between the germline ends. Germline assignment: CDR1 MDHEN and CDR2 SYDVKM. The CDR3 has 14 amino acids. This clonotype occurred many times. Its matching antigen is unknown. Sample: blood. The gene calls are TRBV28 and TRBJ1-3, with D uncertain. The sequence was collected from a woman aged 45-59 years with Graves' hyperthyroidism that later progressed to Graves' ophthalmopathy. DNA of the CDR3: TGTGCCAGCAGTTTAGATGTGGGGGGAAACACCATATATTTT. It encodes CASSLDVGGNTIYF.